This T cell receptor beta chain was sequenced for a study of shared clonotypes between healthy human individuals. Caucasian adults living in Nashville, Tennessee, provided all samples. This clone showed up just a few times. Its antigen is not identified. In the authors' methods: Junction-only sequences without quality scores were provided by ImmunoSEQ, so filtering was different. The repertoire was sequenced with immunoSEQ multiplex PCR; TCRdb's copy has only in-frame clones and lacks some. V and J calls and clone size are as listed in that table; D and trimming were resolved from the DNA. The sample carries about 490,000 clones, 60% to 85% recorded once. Overall study results and limits: The small donor group covered limited genetic and exposure diversity.

The CDR3 covers 14 residues. Germline V gene sequence: CDR1 MNHNS, CDR2 SASEGT. V lost 10 bases and J lost 4, with 20 bases in between. This receptor was taken from a woman aged 40 to 49 in good health. Some clones in this sample may be carry-over from other donors' samples. The V gene is TRBV6-1, the J gene TRBJ2-7; possible D gene TRBD2, 6 bases. Sequencing input: PBMCs. CDR3 nucleotides: TGTGCCACCTGCTATAGCGGAGCCGAATACGAGCAGTACTTC. This codes for CATCYSGAEYEQYF.